Following are 2 T cell receptor beta chains from one sample sequenced in a study of cytomegalovirus exposure and HLA in healthy donors. 60 Vbeta and 13 Jbeta primers were used in PCR. Clones were sequenced by immunoSEQ multiplex PCR, and TCRdb holds only the in-frame ones, with some missing. Of over 100,000 clones in the sample, around 64% were seen once. The sample comprised PBMCs. These TCRs come from a man aged 25-45 years in good health and CMV-seropositive.

The gene calls are TRBV19 and TRBJ1-2; the D gene is possibly TRBD1 (6 bases). Germline CDR1 reads LNHDA; CDR2 reads SQIVND (reference sequence). This CDR3 spans 17 amino acids. The ends were cut back, 7 bases at V and 3 bases at J, with 24 bases in the middle. CDR3 amino acids: CASTPGQRPSQDYGYTF. CDR3 nucleotides: TGTGCCAGTACCCCCGGACAGAGACCTTCTCAGGACTATGGCTACACCTTC.

The table lists this clone with a count of one. The chain recombines TRBV5-1 with TRBJ1-3; 8 nucleotides match TRBD1. The CDR3 runs to 21 residues. V shed 1 base and J 0 bases; nucleotides not matched to a gene: 18. CDR1 SGHRS and CDR2 YFSETQ come from the germline V gene. The CDR3 protein is CASSLYGQGARSGISGNTIYF. The CDR3 region has the DNA TGCGCCAGCAGCTTGTACGGGCAGGGGGCAAGATCCGGCATCTCTGGAAACACCATATATTTT.